A single sample gave rise to the 30 T cell receptor beta chains below, sequenced in a study of B cell selection in AIRE deficiency. Data came from immunoSEQ multiplex PCR; TCRdb stores just in-frame clones and leaves some out. The sample contains roughly 25,000 clones, just under 97% of which appear only once. Sorting defined conventional CD4 T cells as CD4+CD127+. Material for sequencing was CD4+CD127+ conventional T cells sorted from PBMCs. The receptor set was obtained from a human donor in good health.

The V call is TRBV5-1, the J call TRBJ2-7; D is uncertain. Deletions cut 0 bases from V and 2 bases from J, with 6 bases between. Germline lookup yields CDR1 SGHRS and CDR2 YFSETQ. The CDR3 contains 13 residues. CDR3 nucleotide sequence: TGCGCCAGCAGCTTGGACAGCCCCTACGAGCAGTACTTC. It is translated as CASSLDSPYEQYF.

The chain is built from TRBV6-1 and TRBJ2-5; D may match TRBD1 or TRBD2 (5 bases each). The tail of the sequence fits TRBJ2-7 better, so the J call may be wrong. This CDR3 comprises 18 residues. Germline CDR1 MNHNS, CDR2 SASEGT. The CDR3 nucleotides read TGTGCCAGCAGTGAACCTAACCGGGGCAGGGTAGTAAAGTACGAGCAGTACTTC. It encodes CASSEPNRGRVVKYEQYF.

This chain links TRBV5-1 with TRBJ2-3, with TRBD2 identical over 9 bases. Trimming removed 4 bases from V and 3 bases from J; junction bases left unmatched: 9. This CDR3 spans 16 amino acids. Germline CDR1 and CDR2: SGHRS and YFSETQ. The CDR3 spells CASSLLTSGGTDTQYF. CDR3 coding DNA: TGCGCCAGCAGCCTCCTGACTAGCGGTGGTACAGATACGCAGTATTTT. Based on the CDR3 plus reference TRBV5-1 and TRBJ2-3, the full variable domain is KAGVTQTPRYLIKTRGQQVTLSCSPISGHRSVSWYQQTPGQGLQFLFEYFSETQRNKGNFPGRFSGRQFSNSRSEMNVSTLELGDSALYLCASSLLTSGGTDTQYFGPGTRLTVL.

This chain links TRBV7-9 with TRBJ2-6; D unresolved. V was pared by 3 bases and J by 1 base, with 4 bases between. Germline CDR1 reads SEHNR; CDR2 reads FQNEAQ (reference sequence). There are 14 residues in the CDR3. Written as DNA, the CDR3 is TGTGCCAGCAGCTTCTTTTCTGGGGCCAACGTCCTGACTTTC. The encoded protein is CASSFFSGANVLTF.

The chain's CDR3 is CAISVEGNYNEQFF. The DNA for the CDR3 is TGTGCCATCAGTGTTGAGGGCAACTACAATGAGCAGTTCTTC. The rearrangement links TRBV10-3 to TRBJ2-1, with D possibly matching TRBD2 (5 bases). The CDR3 runs to 14 residues. V lost 4 bases to trimming and J lost 3 bases, with 10 bases between them. Germline CDR1 reads ENHRY; CDR2 reads SYGVKD.

J is TRBJ2-1 and V is TRBV11-3; unclear D gene. V lost 5 bases, J lost 6 bases, and 8 bases lay in between. There are 12 residues in the CDR3. The germline V gene encodes CDR1 SGHNT and CDR2 YENEEA. CDR3 in amino acids: CASSPTGNEQFF. For the CDR3, the DNA is TGTGCCAGCAGCCCTACGGGCAATGAGCAGTTCTTC.

The V and J genes are TRBV19 and TRBJ1-5; 8 bases map to TRBD1. This CDR3 comprises 17 residues. CDR1 is LNHDA, CDR2 SQIVND, per germline (reference sequence). V lost 7 bases, J lost 0 bases, and 11 bases stayed unmatched. The CDR3 spells CASTRTGPLNSNQPQHF. The CDR3 DNA reads TGTGCCAGTACCCGGACAGGGCCCCTTAATAGCAATCAGCCCCAGCATTTT.

The chain links TRBV7-9 to TRBJ1-4; D perhaps matches TRBD1 (6 bases). The CDR3 totals 12 residues. Germline V CDR1 and CDR2: SEHNR, FQNEAQ (reference sequence). V dropped 5 bases and J dropped 13 bases, with 14 bases sitting between them. The CDR3 protein is CASSHTQGLLFF. CDR3 sequence (DNA): TGTGCCAGCAGCCATACCCAGGGGCTACTGTTTTTT.

The rearrangement links TRBV27 to TRBJ2-2; D is possibly TRBD1 (6 bases). The CDR3 has 13 residues. Germline loops: CDR1 MNHEY, CDR2 SMNVEV (reference sequence). Trimming pared 3 bases from V and 5 bases from J, leaving 7 bases between. DNA of the CDR3: TGTGCCAGCAGTTTGCAGGGGACCGGGGAGCTGTTTTTT. It yields the protein CASSLQGTGELFF.

V and J are TRBV12-5 and TRBJ1-2; no definite D call. There are 16 residues in the CDR3. Germline-derived CDR1 and CDR2 are LGHNT and FRNRAP. Trimming cost V 0 bases and J 8 bases, with 19 bases left between them. CDR3 nucleotides: TGTGCTAGTGGTTTGGTACTGGGCAAGCTTCTTGGAGGCTACACCTTC. Translating it yields CASGLVLGKLLGGYTF.

The chain carries TRBV12-1 and TRBJ2-1; TRBD2 reflects the table's D call only, with no check against the DNA. TRBV12-1 counts as a pseudogene. The CDR3 loop spans 15 amino acids. DNA for the CDR3: TGTGCCAGCAGCTCCCCGACTAGCGGGAACAATGAGCAGTTCTTC. Translating gives CASSSPTSGNNEQFF.

V is TRBV14 and J is TRBJ1-6; D gene unclear. Germline assignment: CDR1 SGHDN and CDR2 FVKESK. V gave up 0 bases and J gave up 11 bases, with 11 bases separating them. The CDR3 runs to 14 residues. The CDR3 loop reads CASSQDYPRAPLHF. The CDR3 bases are TGTGCCAGCAGCCAAGATTACCCGCGGGCACCCCTCCACTTT.

The V gene is TRBV5-4, the J gene TRBJ2-5, with 7 positions matching TRBD2. The germline gives CDR1 SGHNT, CDR2 YYREEE (reference sequence). V dropped 2 bases and J dropped 3; count of bases not matched to a gene: 1. The CDR3 sequence is 13 residues long. Here the CDR3 reads CASSFLAEETQYF. CDR3 coding DNA: TGTGCCAGCAGCTTTCTAGCGGAAGAGACCCAGTACTTC.

The chain combines TRBV6-1 with TRBJ2-3; TRBD1 matches at 9 bases. The CDR3 sequence is 14 residues long. Germline V gene sequence: CDR1 MNHNS, CDR2 SASEGT. The V gene end was trimmed by 6 bases and the J gene end by 3 bases; junction bases not matched to a gene: 4. CDR3 sequence (DNA): TGTGCCAGCAGGGACAGGGGTCTAACAGATACGCAGTATTTT. Its protein is CASRDRGLTDTQYF.

This chain joins TRBV5-1 and TRBJ2-7; D might be TRBD1 (7 bases). The CDR3 has 16 amino acids. The germline V gene encodes CDR1 SGHRS and CDR2 YFSETQ. Trimming took off 4 bases at V and 3 bases at J, with 20 bases between the two ends. The CDR3 bases are TGCGCCAGCAGCCTAGAAGGACTAAGGACAGGCTACGAGCAGTACTTC. This gives the protein CASSLEGLRTGYEQYF.

The sample holds one count of this clone. CDR3 bases: TGTGCCAGCAGTTACTCTCCGGGGGTAGACTATGGCTACACCTTC. As protein: CASSYSPGVDYGYTF. The chain recombines TRBV6-5 with TRBJ1-2, with a possible D match to TRBD1 (5 bases). Per the germline V gene, CDR1 is MNHEY and CDR2 is SVGAGI. V was pared by 0 bases and J by 3 bases, with 11 bases between. The CDR3 contains 15 residues.

CDR3 DNA: TGTGCCAGTAGTATTCAGGGGTCCTACAATGAGCAGTTCTTC. Protein product: CASSIQGSYNEQFF. The V gene is TRBV19, the J gene TRBJ2-1, with a tentative D call TRBD1 (6 bases). The CDR3 has 14 residues. The V end lost 3 bases, the J end lost 1 base, and 7 bases lay between the germline ends. Germline CDR1 LNHDA, CDR2 SQIVND (reference sequence).

The chain employs TRBV5-1 and TRBJ2-1; no definite D call. CDR3 length equals 14 residues. V lost 0 bases, J lost 6 bases, and 10 bases lay in between. Germline-derived CDR1 and CDR2 are SGHRS and YFSETQ. The CDR3 nucleotides are TGCGCCAGCAGCTTGGGCGGCAGAATCAATGAGCAGTTCTTC. Translating it yields CASSLGGRINEQFF.

The J gene is TRBJ1-2, the V gene TRBV2; a possible D gene is TRBD1 (5 bases). This CDR3 has 13 amino acids. V was clipped by 6 bases and J by 7 bases, with 15 bases between them. CDR1 is SNHLY and CDR2 is FYNNEI in the germline V gene. The CDR3 region has the DNA TGTGCCAGCAGCCTCAGGGACGTGGGTGGCTACACCTTC. Its translation: CASSLRDVGGYTF. Full variable domain (rest looked up from reference TRBV2 and TRBJ1-2): EPEVTQTPSHQVTQMGQEVILRCVPISNHLYFYWYRQILGQKVEFLVSFYNNEISEKSEIFDDQFSVERPDGSNFTLKIRSTKLEDSAMYFCASSLRDVGGYTFGSGTRLTVV.

In this sample, this clone turned up once. The chain joins TRBV27 to TRBJ2-5; D possibly matches TRBD1 or TRBD2 (5 bases each). The germline V and J ends were trimmed by 4 bases and 3 bases, with 12 bases remaining between them. CDR1 and CDR2 from the germline V gene are MNHEY and SMNVEV (reference sequence). This CDR3 is 14 amino acids long. CDR3 region: CASSSLGTEETQYF. CDR3 bases: TGTGCCAGCAGTTCCCTCGGGACGGAAGAGACCCAGTACTTC.

The chain uses TRBV6-5 and TRBJ2-7, with TRBD2 matching over 7 bases. Germline V CDR1 and CDR2: MNHEY, SVGAGI. This CDR3 region has 16 residues. V lost 2 bases to trimming and J lost 4 bases; unmatched junction nucleotides: 11. This CDR3 reads CASSYGGGSSQYEQYF. The CDR3 region has the DNA TGTGCCAGCAGTTACGGTGGCGGGAGTTCTCAGTACGAGCAGTACTTC.

The rearrangement uses TRBV27 and TRBJ1-5, with 7 bases aligning to TRBD1. The CDR3 totals 15 residues. V gave up 4 bases and J gave up 3 bases; unmatched junction bases: 6. Germline loops: CDR1 MNHEY, CDR2 SMNVEV (reference sequence). CDR3 sequence reads: CASSSRGQPNQPQHF. Here the CDR3 DNA reads TGTGCCAGCAGTTCCAGGGGACAGCCCAATCAGCCCCAGCATTTT.

J is TRBJ1-4 and V is TRBV6-1, with TRBD1 identical over 12 bases. The CDR3 sequence is 15 residues long. The V and J ends lost 6 bases and 7 bases, in that order; junction bases with no gene match: 6. Germline-derived CDR1 and CDR2 are MNHNS and SASEGT. CDR3 loop: CASSGTGGMGEKLFF. The CDR3 coding sequence is TGTGCCAGCAGCGGGACAGGGGGCATGGGTGAAAAACTGTTTTTT.

In this sample, this clone turned up once. This chain uses TRBV5-4 with TRBJ1-2; D unclear. V lost 0 bases to trimming and J lost 2 bases, with 5 bases between them. The length of the CDR3 is 13 residues. Germline V gene data show CDR1 as SGHNT and CDR2 as YYREEE (reference sequence). The CDR3 loop is CASSLGNNYGYTF. The CDR3 DNA sequence: TGTGCCAGCAGCTTGGGAAACAACTATGGCTACACCTTC.

The gene calls are TRBV7-9 and TRBJ2-3, with 7 positions matching TRBD1. The CDR3 runs 13 residues. Germline-derived CDR1 and CDR2 are SEHNR and FQNEAQ (reference sequence). The CDR3 nucleotides are TGTGGCTCAAGACAGGGAGGCACAGATACGCAGTATTTT. As protein: CGSRQGGTDTQYF.

The V gene is TRBV2, the J gene TRBJ1-2, with 9 bases matching TRBD1. Germline V gene lookup returns CDR1 SNHLY and CDR2 FYNNEI. The ends lost 6 bases at V and 0 bases at J; junction bases unmatched: 5. The CDR3 has 15 residues. The CDR3, as DNA: TGTGCCAGCAGGGACAGGGGCTATACTAACTATGGCTACACCTTC. Its translation is CASRDRGYTNYGYTF.

The chain links TRBV2 to TRBJ2-5, with D unresolved. The CDR3 loop spans 11 amino acids. Germline loops: CDR1 SNHLY, CDR2 FYNNEI. Trimming cost V 4 bases and J 2 bases, with 2 bases left between them. CDR3 sequence: CASSVQETQYF. Here the CDR3 DNA reads TGTGCCAGCAGTGTTCAAGAGACCCAGTACTTC.

The chain carries TRBV10-1 and TRBJ2-6; D might be TRBD1 (7 bases). CDR3 length equals 16 residues. The germline V gene encodes CDR1 WNHNN and CDR2 SYGVQD (reference sequence). V was shortened by 6 bases and J by 0 bases, with 12 bases between the two germline ends. The CDR3 bases are TGCGCCAGCAGCCCAGGGGGGATCTCTGGGGCCAACGTCCTGACTTTC. The encoded protein is CASSPGGISGANVLTF.

The chain joins TRBV9 to TRBJ1-5; D not certain. Germline CDR1 reads SGDLS; CDR2 reads YYNGEE. The germline V and J ends were trimmed by 0 bases and 0 bases, with 16 bases remaining between them. CDR3 size: 18 residues. The CDR3, as DNA: TGTGCCAGCAGCGTAGTAATCCAGGACTTCTATAGCAATCAGCCCCAGCATTTT. It yields the protein CASSVVIQDFYSNQPQHF.

The gene calls are TRBV7-2 and TRBJ1-6; D not resolved. With 1 base removed from V and 10 bases from J, the gap between germline ends came to 5 bases. Germline CDR1 reads SGHTA; CDR2 reads FQGNSA. The CDR3 length is 12 residues. Here the CDR3 reads CASSLERSPLHF. DNA for the CDR3: TGTGCCAGCAGCTTAGAGAGATCACCCCTCCACTTT.